These 5 T cell receptor beta chains were sequenced from one sample in a study of blood T cell repertoires in COVID-19 (dated by TCRdb to between 2020 and 2021). To prepare the library, the immunoSEQ multiplex PCR assay was applied. The table was pulled from immuneACCESS by TCRdb, which kept in-frame rearrangements only. Such tables lose some clones; where checked, under half of the loss comes from unresolved V genes, and the rest has no known cause. The table for this sample lists fewer than 350,000 clones; 88% of them were counted only once. The ten most abundant clones make up roughly 1.7% of the sample. Sequencing used peripheral blood. The receptors here all came from a woman aged 25 to 45 with COVID-19, enrolled during active disease.

The chain joins TRBV4-3 to TRBJ1-5, with a weak D call TRBD1 (5 bases). CDR1 is LGHNA, CDR2 YSLEER, per germline. V lost 0 bases, J lost 6 bases, and 12 bases lay in between. CDR3 length equals 15 residues. CDR3 region: CASSQESRVGQPQHF. DNA for the CDR3: TGCGCCAGCAGCCAAGAGAGCAGGGTTGGTCAGCCCCAGCATTTT.

The V and J genes are TRBV28 and TRBJ1-2; TRBD1 aligns across 7 bases. The CDR3 loop spans 13 amino acids. CDR1 and CDR2 from the germline V gene are MDHEN and SYDVKM. With V trimmed by 6 bases and J by 2 bases, 3 bases remained unmatched. CDR3 sequence (DNA): TGTGCCAGCAGAGGACAGGTGAACTATGGCTACACCTTC. Amino acids: CASRGQVNYGYTF.

Only one count was recorded for this clone. The genes are TRBV6-2 or TRBV6-3 and TRBJ2-7; TRBD2 is a possible D gene (5 bases). Per the germline V gene, CDR1 is MNHEY and CDR2 is SVGEGT. The germline V and J ends were trimmed by 0 bases and 0 bases, with 6 bases remaining between them. This CDR3 has 14 residues. The CDR3 reads CASSYSGSSYEQYF. CDR3 coding DNA: TGTGCCAGCAGTTACTCGGGGAGCTCCTACGAGCAGTACTTC.

This sequence joins TRBV15 and TRBJ2-2; 10 nucleotides align to TRBD2. Trimming took 4 bases from V and 5 from J; bases not matched to a gene: 1. This CDR3 has 14 residues. Germline V gene data show CDR1 as LNHNV and CDR2 as YYDKDF (reference sequence). CDR3 in amino acids: CATSKGLATGELFF. The CDR3 region has the DNA TGTGCCACCAGCAAGGGACTAGCGACCGGGGAGCTGTTTTTT. The complete variable domain, with remaining parts taken from reference TRBV15 and TRBJ2-2, reads DAMVIQNPRYQVTQFGKPVTLSCSQTLNHNVMYWYQQKSSQAPKLLFHYYDKDFNNEADTPDNFQSRRPNTSFCFLDIRSPGLGDTAMYLCATSKGLATGELFFGEGSRLTVL.

This clone was observed once. The rearrangement uses TRBV2 and TRBJ1-5; no firm D call. This CDR3 comprises 12 residues. Germline lookup yields CDR1 SNHLY and CDR2 FYNNEI. Trimming shortened V by 9 bases and J by 4 bases, and 10 bases separated the two germline ends. CDR3 DNA: TGTGCCAGTTCAGGCCTTAATCAGCCCCAGCATTTT. Protein: CASSGLNQPQHF.